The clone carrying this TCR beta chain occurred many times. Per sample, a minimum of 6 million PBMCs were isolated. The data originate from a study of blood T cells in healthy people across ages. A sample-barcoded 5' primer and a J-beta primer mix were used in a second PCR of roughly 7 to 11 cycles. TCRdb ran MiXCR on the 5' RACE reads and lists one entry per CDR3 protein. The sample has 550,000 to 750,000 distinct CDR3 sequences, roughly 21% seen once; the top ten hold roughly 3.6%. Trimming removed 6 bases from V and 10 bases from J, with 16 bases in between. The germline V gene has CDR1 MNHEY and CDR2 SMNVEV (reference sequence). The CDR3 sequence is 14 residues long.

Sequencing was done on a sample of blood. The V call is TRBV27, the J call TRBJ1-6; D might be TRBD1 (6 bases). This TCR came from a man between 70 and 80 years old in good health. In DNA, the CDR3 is TGTGCCAGCAGACCTACAGGGCGAGGATCACCCCTCCACTTT. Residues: CASRPTGRGSPLHF.